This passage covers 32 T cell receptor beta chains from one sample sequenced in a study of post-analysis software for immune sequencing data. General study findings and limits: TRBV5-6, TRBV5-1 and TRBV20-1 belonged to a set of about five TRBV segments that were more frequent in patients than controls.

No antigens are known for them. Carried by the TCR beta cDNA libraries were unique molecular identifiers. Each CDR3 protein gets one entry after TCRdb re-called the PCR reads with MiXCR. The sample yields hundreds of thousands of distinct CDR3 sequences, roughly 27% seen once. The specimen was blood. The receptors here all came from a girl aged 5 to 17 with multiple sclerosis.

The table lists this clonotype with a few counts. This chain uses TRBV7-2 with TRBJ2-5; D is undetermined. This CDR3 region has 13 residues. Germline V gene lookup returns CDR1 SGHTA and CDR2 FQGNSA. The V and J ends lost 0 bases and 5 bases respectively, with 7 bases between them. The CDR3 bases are TGTGCCAGCAGCTTAGCTACGTGGGAGACCCAGTACTTC. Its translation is CASSLATWETQYF.

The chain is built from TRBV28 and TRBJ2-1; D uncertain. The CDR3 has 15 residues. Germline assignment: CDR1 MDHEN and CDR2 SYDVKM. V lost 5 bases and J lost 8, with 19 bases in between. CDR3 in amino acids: CASSVLTEAGDEQFF. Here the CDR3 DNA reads TGTGCCAGCAGTGTCCTGACCGAGGCTGGCGATGAGCAGTTCTTC. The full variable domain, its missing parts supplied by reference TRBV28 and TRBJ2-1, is DVKVTQSSRYLVKRTGEKVFLECVQDMDHENMFWYRQDPGLGLRLIYFSYDVKMKEKGDIPEGYSVSREKKERFSLILESASTNQTSMYLCASSVLTEAGDEQFFGPGTRLTVL.

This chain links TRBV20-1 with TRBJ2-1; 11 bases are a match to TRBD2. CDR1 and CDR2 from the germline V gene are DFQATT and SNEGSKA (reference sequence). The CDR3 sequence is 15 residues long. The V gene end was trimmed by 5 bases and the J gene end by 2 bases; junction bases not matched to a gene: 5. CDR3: CSAYRLAGTYNEQFF. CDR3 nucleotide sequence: TGCAGTGCTTATCGACTAGCGGGAACCTACAATGAGCAGTTCTTC.

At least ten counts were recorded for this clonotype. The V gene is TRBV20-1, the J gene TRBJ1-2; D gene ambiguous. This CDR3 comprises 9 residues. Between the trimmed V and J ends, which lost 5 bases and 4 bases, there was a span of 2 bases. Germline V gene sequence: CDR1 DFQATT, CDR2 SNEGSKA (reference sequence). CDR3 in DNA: TGCAGTGCTCTCTATGGCTACACCTTC. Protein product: CSALYGYTF.

The CDR3, as DNA: TGTGCCAGCAGCGGGACTAGCGGGAGCCAGTACGAGCAGTACTTC. It translates to CASSGTSGSQYEQYF. The genes are TRBV7-2 and TRBJ2-7; TRBD2 matches 14 bases. V shed 5 bases and J 4 bases; nucleotides not matched to a gene: 4. The CDR3 runs to 15 residues. CDR1 is SGHTA and CDR2 is FQGNSA in the germline V gene.

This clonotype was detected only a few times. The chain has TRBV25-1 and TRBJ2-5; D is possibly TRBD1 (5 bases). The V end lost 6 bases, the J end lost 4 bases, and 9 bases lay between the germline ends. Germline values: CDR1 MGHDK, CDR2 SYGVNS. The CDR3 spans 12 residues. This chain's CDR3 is CASRQDGETQYF. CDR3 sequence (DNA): TGTGCCAGCAGACAGGACGGAGAGACCCAGTACTTC.

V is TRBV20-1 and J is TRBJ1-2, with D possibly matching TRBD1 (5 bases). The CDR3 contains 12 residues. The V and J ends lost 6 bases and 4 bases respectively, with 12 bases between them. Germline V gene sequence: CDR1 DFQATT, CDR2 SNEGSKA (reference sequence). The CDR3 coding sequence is TGCAGTGCCATCAGGGTGACCTATGGCTACACCTTC. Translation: CSAIRVTYGYTF.

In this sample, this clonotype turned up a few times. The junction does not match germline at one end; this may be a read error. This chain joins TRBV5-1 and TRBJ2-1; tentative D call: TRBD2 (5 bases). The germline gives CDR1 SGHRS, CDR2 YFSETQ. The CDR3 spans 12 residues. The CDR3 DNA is TGCGCCAGCAGGGAGGAGTTCAATGCGCAGTTCTTC. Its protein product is CASREEFNAQFF.

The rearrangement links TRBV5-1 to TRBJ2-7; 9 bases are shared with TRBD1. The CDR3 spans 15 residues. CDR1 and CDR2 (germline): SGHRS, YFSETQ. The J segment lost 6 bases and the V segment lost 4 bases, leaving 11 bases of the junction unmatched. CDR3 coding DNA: TGCGCCAGCAGCCTTGGGACAGGGCCGGGGAGCGAGCAGTACTTC. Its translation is CASSLGTGPGSEQYF.

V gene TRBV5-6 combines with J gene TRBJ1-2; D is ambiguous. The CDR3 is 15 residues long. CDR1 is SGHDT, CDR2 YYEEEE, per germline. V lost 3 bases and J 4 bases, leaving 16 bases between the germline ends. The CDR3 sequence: CASSSPVPTFYGYTF. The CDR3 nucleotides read TGTGCCAGCAGCTCTCCAGTTCCGACGTTCTATGGCTACACCTTC. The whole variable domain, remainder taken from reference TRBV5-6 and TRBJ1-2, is DAGVTQSPTHLIKTRGQQVTLRCSPKSGHDTVSWYQQALGQGPQFIFQYYEEEERQRGNFPDRFSGHQFPNYSSELNVNALLLGDSALYLCASSSPVPTFYGYTFGSGTRLTVV.

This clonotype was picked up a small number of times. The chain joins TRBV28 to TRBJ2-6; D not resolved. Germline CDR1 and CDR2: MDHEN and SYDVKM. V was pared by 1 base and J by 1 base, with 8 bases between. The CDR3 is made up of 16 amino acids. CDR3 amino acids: CASSLSARSGANVLTF. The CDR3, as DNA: TGTGCCAGCAGTTTATCAGCCCGATCTGGGGCCAACGTCCTGACTTTC.

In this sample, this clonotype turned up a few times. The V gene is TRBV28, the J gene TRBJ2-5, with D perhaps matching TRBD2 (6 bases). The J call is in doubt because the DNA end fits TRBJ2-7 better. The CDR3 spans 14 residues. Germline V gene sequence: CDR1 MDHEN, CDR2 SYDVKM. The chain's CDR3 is CASKWARGSYEQYF. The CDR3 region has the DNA TGTGCCAGCAAGTGGGCGCGGGGCTCCTACGAGCAGTACTTC.

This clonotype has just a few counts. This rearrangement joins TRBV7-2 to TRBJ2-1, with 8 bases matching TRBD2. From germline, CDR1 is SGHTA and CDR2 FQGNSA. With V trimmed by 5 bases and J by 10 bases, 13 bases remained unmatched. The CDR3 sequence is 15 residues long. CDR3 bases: TGTGCCAGCAGCGCGCTAGCGGGTCTACAGGCAGAGCAGTTCTTC. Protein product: CASSALAGLQAEQFF.

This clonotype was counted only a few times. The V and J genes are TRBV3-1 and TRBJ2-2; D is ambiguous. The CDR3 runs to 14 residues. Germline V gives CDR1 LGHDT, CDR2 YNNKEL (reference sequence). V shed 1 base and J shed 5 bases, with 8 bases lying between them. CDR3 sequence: CASSQGWSTGELFF. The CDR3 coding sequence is TGTGCCAGCAGCCAAGGATGGTCGACCGGGGAGCTGTTTTTT. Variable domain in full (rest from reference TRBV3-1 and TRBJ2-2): DTAVSQTPKYLVTQMGNDKSIKCEQNLGHDTMYWYKQDSKKFLKIMFSYNNKELIINETVPNRFSPKSPDKAHLNLHINSLELGDSAVYFCASSQGWSTGELFFGEGSRLTVL.

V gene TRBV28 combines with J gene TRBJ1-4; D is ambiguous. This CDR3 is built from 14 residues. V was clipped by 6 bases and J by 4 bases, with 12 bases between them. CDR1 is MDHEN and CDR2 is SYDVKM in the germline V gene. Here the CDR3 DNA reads TGTGCCAGCAGGCTACTACAACTTAATGAAAAACTGTTTTTT. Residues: CASRLLQLNEKLFF.

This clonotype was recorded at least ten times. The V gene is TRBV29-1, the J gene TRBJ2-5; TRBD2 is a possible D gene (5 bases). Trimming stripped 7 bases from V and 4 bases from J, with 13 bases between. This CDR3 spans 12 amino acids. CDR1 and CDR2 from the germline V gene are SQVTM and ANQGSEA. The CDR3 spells CSGEGLGETQYF. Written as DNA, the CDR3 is TGCAGCGGCGAGGGCCTGGGAGAGACCCAGTACTTC. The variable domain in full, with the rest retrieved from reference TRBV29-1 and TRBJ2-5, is SAVISQKPSRDICQRGTSLTIQCQVDSQVTMMFWYRQQPGQSLTLIATANQGSEATYESGFVIDKFPISRPNLTFSTLTVSNMSPEDSSIYLCSGEGLGETQYFGPGTRLLVL.

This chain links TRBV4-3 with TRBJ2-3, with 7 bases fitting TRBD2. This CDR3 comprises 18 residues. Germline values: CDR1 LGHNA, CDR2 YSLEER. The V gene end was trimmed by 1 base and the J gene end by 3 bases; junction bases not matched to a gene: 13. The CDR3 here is CASSQAPSGIVVTDTQYF. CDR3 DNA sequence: TGCGCCAGCAGCCAAGCACCGAGCGGGATAGTTGTTACAGATACGCAGTATTTT.

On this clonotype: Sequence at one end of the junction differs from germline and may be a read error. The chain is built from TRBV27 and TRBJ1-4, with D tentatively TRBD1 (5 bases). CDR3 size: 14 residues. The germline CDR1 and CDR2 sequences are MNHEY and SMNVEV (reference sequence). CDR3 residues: CASSTGLDNEKRFF. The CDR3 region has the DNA TGTGCCAGCAGTACGGGACTGGATAATGAAAAACGGTTTTTT.

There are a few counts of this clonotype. The CDR3 spells CASSYDRGEYNEQFF. The CDR3 region has the DNA TGTGCCAGCAGCTACGACAGGGGAGAATACAATGAGCAGTTCTTC. The chain recombines TRBV7-8 with TRBJ2-1; 8 bases agree with TRBD1. The CDR3 loop spans 15 amino acids. Germline lookup yields CDR1 SGHVS and CDR2 FQNEAQ. J lost 4 bases, V lost 4 bases, and 6 bases had no gene match. Together with reference TRBV7-8 and TRBJ2-1, the CDR3 gives the full variable domain: GAGVSQSPRYKVAKRGQDVALRCDPISGHVSLFWYQQALGQGPEFLTYFQNEAQLDKSGLPSDRFFAERPEGSVSTLKIQRTQQEDSAVYLCASSYDRGEYNEQFFGPGTRLTVL.

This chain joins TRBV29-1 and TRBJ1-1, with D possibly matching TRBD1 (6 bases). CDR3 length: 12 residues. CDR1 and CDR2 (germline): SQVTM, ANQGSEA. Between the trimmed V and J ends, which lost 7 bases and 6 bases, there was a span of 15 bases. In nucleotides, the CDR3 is TGCAGCGGGGTGCGGACAGACGCTGAAGCTTTCTTT. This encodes CSGVRTDAEAFF.

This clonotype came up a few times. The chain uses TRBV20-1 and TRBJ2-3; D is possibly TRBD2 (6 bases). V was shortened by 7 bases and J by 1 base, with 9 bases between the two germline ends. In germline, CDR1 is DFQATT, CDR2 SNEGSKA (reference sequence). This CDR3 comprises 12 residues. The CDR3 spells CSEERGTDTQYF. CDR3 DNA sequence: TGCAGTGAGGAGCGGGGCACAGATACGCAGTATTTT.

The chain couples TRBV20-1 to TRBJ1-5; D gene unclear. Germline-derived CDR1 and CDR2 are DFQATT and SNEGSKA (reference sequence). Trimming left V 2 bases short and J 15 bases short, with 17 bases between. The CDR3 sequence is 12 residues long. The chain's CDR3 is CSARQTDTGWHF. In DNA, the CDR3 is TGCAGTGCTAGACAAACCGACACGGGATGGCATTTT.

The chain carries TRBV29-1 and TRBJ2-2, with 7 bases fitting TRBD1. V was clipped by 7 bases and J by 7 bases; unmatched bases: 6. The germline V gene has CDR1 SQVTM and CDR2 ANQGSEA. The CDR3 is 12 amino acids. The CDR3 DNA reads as TGCAGCGCCGCGACAGGGAACGGGGAGCTGTTTTTT. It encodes CSAATGNGELFF.

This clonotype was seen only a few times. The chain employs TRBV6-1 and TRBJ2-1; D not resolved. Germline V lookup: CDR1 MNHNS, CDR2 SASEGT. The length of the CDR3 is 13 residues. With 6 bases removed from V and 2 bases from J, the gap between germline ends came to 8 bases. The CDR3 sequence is CASRGPAYNEQFF. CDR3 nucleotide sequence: TGTGCCAGCAGGGGTCCAGCCTACAATGAGCAGTTCTTC.

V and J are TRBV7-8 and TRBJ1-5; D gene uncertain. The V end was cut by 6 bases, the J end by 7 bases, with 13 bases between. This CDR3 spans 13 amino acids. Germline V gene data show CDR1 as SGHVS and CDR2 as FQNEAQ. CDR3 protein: CASSSAAWQPQHF. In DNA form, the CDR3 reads TGTGCCAGCAGTAGTGCTGCGTGGCAGCCCCAGCATTTT.

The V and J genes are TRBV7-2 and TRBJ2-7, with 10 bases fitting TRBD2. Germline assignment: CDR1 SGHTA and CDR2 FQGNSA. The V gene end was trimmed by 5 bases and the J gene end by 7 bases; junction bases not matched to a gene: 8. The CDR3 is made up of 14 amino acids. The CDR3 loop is CASSTGTSAQEQYF. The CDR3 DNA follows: TGTGCCAGCAGCACCGGGACTAGCGCTCAAGAGCAGTACTTC.

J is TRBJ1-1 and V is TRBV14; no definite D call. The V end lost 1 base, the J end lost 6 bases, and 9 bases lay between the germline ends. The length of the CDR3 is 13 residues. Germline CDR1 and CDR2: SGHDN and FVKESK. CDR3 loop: CASSQARGAEAFF. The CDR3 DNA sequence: TGTGCCAGCAGCCAAGCTCGGGGAGCTGAAGCTTTCTTT.

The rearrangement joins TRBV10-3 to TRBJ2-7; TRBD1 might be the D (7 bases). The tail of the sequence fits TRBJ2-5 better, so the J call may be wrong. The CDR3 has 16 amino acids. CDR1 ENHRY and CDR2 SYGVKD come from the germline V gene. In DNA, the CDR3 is TGTGCCATCGGTCCGGGGAGCGGAGGGGGCGAGGCGACCCAGTACTTC. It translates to CAIGPGSGGGEATQYF.

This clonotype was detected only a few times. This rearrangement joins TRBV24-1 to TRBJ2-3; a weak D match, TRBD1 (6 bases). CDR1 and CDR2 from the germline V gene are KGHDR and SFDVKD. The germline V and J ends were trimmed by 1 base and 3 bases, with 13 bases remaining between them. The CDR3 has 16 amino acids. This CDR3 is CATSDFRAGTTDTQYF. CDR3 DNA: TGTGCCACCAGTGATTTTCGGGCAGGGACAACAGATACGCAGTATTTT.

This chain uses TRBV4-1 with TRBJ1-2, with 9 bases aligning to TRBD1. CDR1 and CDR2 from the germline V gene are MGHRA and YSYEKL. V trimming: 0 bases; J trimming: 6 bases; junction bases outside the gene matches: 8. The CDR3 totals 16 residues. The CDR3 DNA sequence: TGCGCCAGCAGCCAAGATTACAGGGGGCGCTTCAATGGCTACACCTTC. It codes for CASSQDYRGRFNGYTF.

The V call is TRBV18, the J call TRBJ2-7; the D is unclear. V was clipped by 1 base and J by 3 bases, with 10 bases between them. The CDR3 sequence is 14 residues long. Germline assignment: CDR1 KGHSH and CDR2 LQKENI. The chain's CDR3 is CASSPLAQDYEQYF. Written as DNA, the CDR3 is TGTGCCAGCTCACCACTGGCGCAGGACTACGAGCAGTACTTC.

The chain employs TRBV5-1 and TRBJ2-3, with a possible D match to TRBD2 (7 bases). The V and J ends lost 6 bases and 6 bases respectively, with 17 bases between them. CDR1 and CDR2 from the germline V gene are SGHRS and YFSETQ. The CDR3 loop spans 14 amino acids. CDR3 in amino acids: CASKGGAEVDTQYF. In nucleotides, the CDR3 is TGCGCCAGCAAAGGGGGGGCCGAAGTTGATACGCAGTATTTT.